This T cell receptor (beta chain) was identified during a study of identical twins. TCRdb re-derived calls from the 5' RACE reads in MiXCR, one entry per CDR3 protein. The sample has 600,000 to 700,000 distinct CDR3 sequences; 21% are singletons. This clonotype was seen more than once but under ten times. The same sample was also used in a study of T cells expressing NK-cell markers.

This sequence was found in a woman aged 18-29 years in good health. The sample consisted of PBMCs.

CDR3: CASSKKTQYF. The CDR3 DNA reads as TGTGCCAGCAGCAAGAAGACCCAGTACTTC. V is TRBV21-1 and J is TRBJ2-5. TRBV21-1 is a known pseudogene. The CDR3 covers 10 residues.